Shown below are 10 T cell receptor beta chains from a single sample sequenced in a study of blood T cell repertoires in COVID-19. Produced via immunoSEQ multiplex PCR; TCRdb's table is partial and in-frame only. The table shows about 130,000 clones, with approximately 85% occurring only once. Sequencing was carried out using peripheral blood. Every receptor here comes from an elderly man with active or convalescent COVID-19.

The V and J genes are TRBV27 and TRBJ2-7, with 12 bases that match TRBD2. Looked up from germline, CDR1 is MNHEY and CDR2 is SMNVEV (reference sequence). Trimming took 4 bases from V and 3 from J; bases not matched to a gene: 7. CDR3 size: 16 residues. As DNA, the CDR3 is TGTGCCAGCAGTTCCGCGGGACTAGCGGGCCGCTACGAGCAGTACTTC. Translating it yields CASSSAGLAGRYEQYF.

The chain is built from TRBV27 and TRBJ2-1; 8 bases align to TRBD2. Germline V gives CDR1 MNHEY, CDR2 SMNVEV (reference sequence). There are 17 residues in the CDR3. V lost 2 bases and J lost 0; bases outside the gene matches: 6. The CDR3 nucleotides are TGTGCCAGCAGTTTAAGAGGAGGGACTAGCTCCTACAATGAGCAGTTCTTC. Protein sequence: CASSLRGGTSSYNEQFF.

This rearrangement joins TRBV5-4 to TRBJ2-7, with 9 bases fitting TRBD2. Germline V CDR1 and CDR2: SGHNT, YYREEE (reference sequence). V trimming: 7 bases; J trimming: 5 bases; junction bases outside the gene matches: 13. The length of the CDR3 is 15 residues. CDR3 DNA: TGTGCCAGCGGATCGCGGGGGGGCCTTGTTCACGAGCAGTACTTC. Protein product: CASGSRGGLVHEQYF.

This chain connects TRBV7-9 to TRBJ1-1, with D perhaps TRBD1 (6 bases). The V and J ends lost 0 bases and 8 bases respectively, with 13 bases between them. The CDR3 contains 14 residues. From germline, CDR1 is SEHNR and CDR2 FQNEAQ (reference sequence). CDR3 in amino acids: CASSLAMDSGEAFF. The CDR3 bases are TGTGCCAGCAGCTTAGCGATGGACAGTGGGGAAGCTTTCTTT.

The gene calls are TRBV7-2 and TRBJ1-2; D possibly corresponds to TRBD1 (5 bases). Germline loops: CDR1 SGHTA, CDR2 FQGNSA. With 4 bases removed from V and 4 bases from J, the gap between germline ends came to 13 bases. This CDR3 region has 14 residues. In nucleotides, the CDR3 is TGTGCCAGCAGCTCAGCGCAGGGAAGCTATGGCTACACCTTC. It encodes CASSSAQGSYGYTF.

This chain joins TRBV7-7 and TRBJ2-6; tentatively, D is TRBD1 (5 bases). V gave up 5 bases and J gave up 2 bases, with 10 bases separating them. Germline CDR1 reads SSHAT; CDR2 reads FNYEAQ (reference sequence). The CDR3 loop spans 15 amino acids. The CDR3 sequence is CASSPGMAGANVLTF. The CDR3 DNA is TGTGCCAGCAGCCCAGGGATGGCTGGGGCCAACGTCCTGACTTTC.

The chain has TRBV23-1 and TRBJ2-3; 7 bases are shared with TRBD1. TRBV23-1 is treated as an ORF (open reading frame) with a function not yet certain. CDR3 length equals 19 residues. V lost 0 bases to trimming and J lost 2 bases; unmatched junction nucleotides: 14. The CDR3 DNA is TGCGCCAGCAGTCAATCGGTAACAGGAAGGGGGCACAACACAGATACGCAGTATTTT. The encoded protein is CASSQSVTGRGHNTDTQYF.

The rearrangement links TRBV18 to TRBJ2-6, with D perhaps matching TRBD1 (6 bases). The CDR3 runs to 16 residues. Germline CDR1 and CDR2: KGHSH and LQKENI. V dropped 1 base and J dropped 2 bases, with 9 bases sitting between them. The CDR3 bases are TGTGCCAGCTCACCACAATGGGGGCCTGGGGCCAACGTCCTGACTTTC. Amino acid sequence: CASSPQWGPGANVLTF.

V usage is TRBV6-6 and J usage is TRBJ2-3, with a weak D call TRBD2 (6 bases). The ends were cut back, 2 bases at V and 0 bases at J, with 9 bases in the middle. In germline, CDR1 is MNHNY, CDR2 SVGAGI (reference sequence). This CDR3 spans 15 amino acids. DNA of the CDR3: TGTGCCAGCAGTTACCAGGGACTTAGCACAGATACGCAGTATTTT. Protein product: CASSYQGLSTDTQYF.

The chain is built from TRBV6-6 and TRBJ2-7; D gene uncertain. Trimming pared 2 bases from V and 2 bases from J, leaving 7 bases between. Germline V gives CDR1 MNHNY, CDR2 SVGAGI (reference sequence). The CDR3 has 13 residues. CDR3 sequence: CASSYGTTYEQYF. DNA of the CDR3: TGTGCCAGCAGTTACGGCACCACCTACGAGCAGTACTTC.